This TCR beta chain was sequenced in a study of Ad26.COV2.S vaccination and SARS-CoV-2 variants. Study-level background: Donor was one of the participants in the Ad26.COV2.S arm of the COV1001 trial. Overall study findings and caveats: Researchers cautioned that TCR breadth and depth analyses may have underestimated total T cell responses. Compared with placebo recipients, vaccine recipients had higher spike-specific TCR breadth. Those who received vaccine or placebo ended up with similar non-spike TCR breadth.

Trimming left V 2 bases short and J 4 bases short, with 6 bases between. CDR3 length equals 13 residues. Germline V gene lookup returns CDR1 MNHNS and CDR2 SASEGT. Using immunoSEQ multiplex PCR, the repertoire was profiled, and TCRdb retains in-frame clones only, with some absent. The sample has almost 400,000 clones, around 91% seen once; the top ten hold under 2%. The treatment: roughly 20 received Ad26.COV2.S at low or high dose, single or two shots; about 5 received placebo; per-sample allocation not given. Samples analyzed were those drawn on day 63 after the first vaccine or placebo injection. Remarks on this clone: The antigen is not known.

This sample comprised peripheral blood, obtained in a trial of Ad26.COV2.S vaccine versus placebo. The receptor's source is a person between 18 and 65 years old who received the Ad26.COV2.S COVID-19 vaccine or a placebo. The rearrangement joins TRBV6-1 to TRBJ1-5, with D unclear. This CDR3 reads CASSESGNQPQHF. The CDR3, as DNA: TGTGCCAGCAGTGAATCCGGAAATCAGCCCCAGCATTTT.